This entry features one TCR beta chain sequence. Assay: immunoSEQ multiplex PCR; the TCRdb copy retains only in-frame clones and omits some. The table has around 120,000 clones, 90% seen once. This sample stems from a study of blood T cell repertoires in COVID-19. Trimming removed 5 bases at V and 0 bases at J, with 11 bases between. Germline V gene lookup returns CDR1 LGHNA and CDR2 YSLEER. The CDR3 totals 15 residues. The material sequenced was peripheral blood. This sequence was found in a woman in her sixties or seventies with COVID-19, enrolled during active disease. The J gene is TRBJ1-3, the V gene TRBV4-3; D gene ambiguous. The CDR3 here is CASSWNSNSGNTIYF. The CDR3, as DNA: TGCGCCAGCAGCTGGAACAGCAACTCTGGAAACACCATATATTTT.